This paragraph reports one T cell receptor beta chain. Produced via immunoSEQ multiplex PCR; TCRdb's table is partial and in-frame only. The table shows some 140,000 clones, with approximately 81% occurring only once. This record comes from a study of cytotoxic CD8 clonotypes in ibrutinib-treated CLL. Study summary: Productive templates per sample averaged 255,043; productive rearrangements, 94,082.

The authors obtained approximately 2.2 micrograms of genomic DNA from cryopreserved PBMCs for TCR beta libraries. This CDR3 is built from 14 residues. Trimming removed 3 bases from V and 3 bases from J, with 12 bases in between. Germline CDR1 LNHDA, CDR2 SQIVND (reference sequence). This specimen consisted of PBMCs, obtained after 12 months of ibrutinib treatment. This TCR was recovered from a human donor with chronic lymphocytic leukemia. The chain combines TRBV19 with TRBJ2-7; a possible D gene is TRBD1 (5 bases). The CDR3 DNA sequence: TGTGCCAGTAGTATTAGGCAGGGAAACTACGAGCAGTACTTC. Protein sequence: CASSIRQGNYEQYF.